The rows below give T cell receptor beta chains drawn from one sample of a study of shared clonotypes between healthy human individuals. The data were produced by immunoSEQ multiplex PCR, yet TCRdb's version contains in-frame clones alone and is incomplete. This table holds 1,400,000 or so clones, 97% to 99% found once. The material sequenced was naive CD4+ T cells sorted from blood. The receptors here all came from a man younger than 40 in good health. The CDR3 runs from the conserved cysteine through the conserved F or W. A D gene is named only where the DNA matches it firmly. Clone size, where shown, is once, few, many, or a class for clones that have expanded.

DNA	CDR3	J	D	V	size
TGTGCTGGCGGTGAGACCCAGTACTTC	CAGGETQYF	TRBJ2-5	NA	TRBV30	NA
TGTGCCAGCAGCAAAGCGCAAGGGGGCCCGACCACCGGGGAGCTGTTTTTT	CASSKAQGGPTTGELFF	TRBJ2-2	NA	TRBV21-1	NA
TGTGCCAGCAGCTTAGTAGACATTGGGGCAAACACCGGGGAGCTGTTTTTT	CASSLVDIGANTGELFF	TRBJ2-2	NA	TRBV7-9	NA
TGTGCCAGTAGCCAAGCTAGGGGGCCCCAAGAGACCCAGTACTTC	CASSQARGPQETQYF	TRBJ2-5	TRBD1	TRBV19	NA
TGTGCCAGCAGTAGACTAGCGGGAGGAGAGACCCAGTACTTC	CASSRLAGGETQYF	TRBJ2-5	TRBD2	TRBV2	NA
TGTGCCAGCAGCTTAGATCTCTCTTTTTACAATGAGCAGTTCTTC	CASSLDLSFYNEQFF	TRBJ2-1	NA	TRBV11-2	NA
TGTGCCAGTAGTATCGGGCCCCTCCAGTACTTC	CASSIGPLQYF	TRBJ2-5	NA	TRBV19	NA
TGTGCCAGTAGTACCTACCAGGGGGAAGAGACCCAGTACTTC	CASSTYQGEETQYF	TRBJ2-5	TRBD1	TRBV19	NA
TGTGCCAGCAGCTTGGGGAATAGAGCCTACGAGCAGTACTTC	CASSLGNRAYEQYF	TRBJ2-7	NA	TRBV9	NA
TGTGCCAGCACCTGGGGAAGTCGTGGGACCCAGTACTTC	CASTWGSRGTQYF	TRBJ2-5	NA	TRBV25-1	NA
TGTGCCTTCAGACTAGCGGGATCCTACGAGCAGTACTTC	CAFRLAGSYEQYF	TRBJ2-7	TRBD2	TRBV10-3	NA
TGCGCCAGCAGTGAGATGGCTAGCGGTCGAATCCAAGAGACCCAGTACTTC	CASSEMASGRIQETQYF	TRBJ2-5	TRBD2	TRBV10-2	NA
TGTGCCGCCTTCTTTACGGGTACAGGGCAAAACGAGCAGTACTTC	CAAFFTGTGQNEQYF	TRBJ2-7	NA	TRBV2	NA
TGTGCCAGCAGCTTGGGGGTAGACCCGGACCCCTACGAGCAGTACTTC	CASSLGVDPDPYEQYF	TRBJ2-7	NA	TRBV5-6	NA
TGCGCCAGCAGCTCGCCCGGGGGGGAGACCCAGTACTTC	CASSSPGGETQYF	TRBJ2-5	TRBD2	TRBV5-1	NA
TGTGCCAGCAGTTCCCGTGGTAGCGGCTCCTACGAGCAGTACTTC	CASSSRGSGSYEQYF	TRBJ2-7	NA	TRBV2	once
TGCAGTGCTAGGGGAGAGACCCAGTACTTC	CSARGETQYF	TRBJ2-5	NA	TRBV20-1	few
TGTGCCACCAGCCCACTTCGGGACAAGTCCTACACCTTC	CATSPLRDKSYTF	TRBJ1-2	NA	TRBV15	NA
TGTGCCAGCTCACTTTCCGGGGGTGCCCAGTTCTTC	CASSLSGGAQFF	TRBJ2-1	NA	TRBV18	NA
TGTGCCAGCAGCCAGAGGCTAGCGGGAGTCTCCTACAATGAGCAGTTCTTC	CASSQRLAGVSYNEQFF	TRBJ2-1	TRBD2	TRBV14	NA
TGCGCCAGCAGCCAGATAGGGACTAGCGGAGCATACGAGCAGTACTTC	CASSQIGTSGAYEQYF	TRBJ2-7	TRBD2	TRBV4-3	NA
TGTGCCAGCAGCCCCAGGACAGGGACCTACAATGAGCAGTTCTTC	CASSPRTGTYNEQFF	TRBJ2-1	TRBD1	TRBV9	NA
TGTGCCAGCAGTCCCCTGTTACTAGCGGGAGAGGGTGAGCAGTACTTC	CASSPLLLAGEGEQYF	TRBJ2-7	TRBD2	TRBV28	NA
TGTGCCAGTAGTATAGTGGGACAGGGACTCTCCGGCTACACCTTC	CASSIVGQGLSGYTF	TRBJ1-2	TRBD1	TRBV19	NA